This T cell receptor (beta chain) was found in a study of HIV-infected patients and healthy controls. This clonotype was found many times. No cell fractionation was done, so the repertoire covers all unsorted peripheral blood T cells. An approximately 2.5 ml peripheral blood sample was taken for RNA. Reverse transcription used approximately 500 ng RNA and constant-region primers for alpha and beta. Each of the alpha and beta chains got its own library through chain-specific third strand synthesis with indices. MiXCR was run by TCRdb on the 5' RACE reads, yielding one entry per CDR3 protein. In the table there are some 13,000 distinct CDR3 sequences, roughly 9.9% of which are singletons. With 7 bases removed from V and 0 bases from J, the gap between germline ends came to 10 bases. CDR3 size: 13 residues.

Sequencing input: blood. This chain joins TRBV12-3 or TRBV12-4 and TRBJ2-7; D is unclear. This TCR was sampled from an adult in good health. This CDR3 is CASTDTPSYEQYF. In DNA, the CDR3 is TGTGCCAGCACCGACACCCCCTCCTACGAGCAGTACTTC.